This T cell receptor beta chain was found in a study of T cells after yellow fever vaccination. Study background: Libraries from low-cell-number fractions were prepared with the SMART-Seq v4 Ultra Low Input RNA kit.

Whole-study findings and limits: Weaker, the secondary response peaked sooner, at day 5 versus 15. Most clones from primary vaccination resurfaced after the booster (96% CD4, 75% to 90% CD8).

Synthesis of TCR cDNA relied on 5'RACE template switching, which attached a universal primer site and UMIs. TCRdb recomputed calls from the 5' RACE reads with MiXCR, one row per CDR3 protein. The profile covers about 200,000 distinct CDR3 sequences, with under 3.5% appearing a single time and about 3.3% taken by the ten largest. On this clonotype: Its antigen is not known.

Trimming removed 1 base from V and 3 bases from J; junction bases left unmatched: 5. Germline lookup yields CDR1 SGHTA and CDR2 FQGNSA. This CDR3 is 16 amino acids long. The chain carries TRBV7-2 and TRBJ2-7; 11 positions match TRBD1. The source of this sequence is a man between 18 and 35 years old who received the YFV17D yellow fever vaccine. Specimen: CD4+ T cells sorted from PBMCs, collected 10 days after the yellow fever booster vaccination. The CDR3 region has the DNA TGTGCCAGCAGCTTAGGTATAGGGACAGGGGGCTACGAGCAGTACTTC. Encoded protein: CASSLGIGTGGYEQYF.